These T cell receptor beta chains were read from a single sample in a study of blood T cell repertoires in COVID-19. Measured with immunoSEQ multiplex PCR; TCRdb has only the in-frame clones, and not every one. This table holds fewer than 400,000 clones, about 92% found once. The sample taken for sequencing was PBMCs or T cells enriched from blood (not recorded which). The receptors stem from a woman aged 30 to 39 who had recovered from COVID-19. CDR3s include the opening cysteine and the closing phenylalanine or tryptophan. D genes are given only for firm matches.

j_call v_call cdr3_length d_call cdr3_aa cdr3_nt
TRBJ1-3 TRBV7-6 17 NA CASSLASSSGYGNTIYF TGTGCCAGCAGCTTAGCTTCCTCTTCGGGGTACGGAAACACCATATATTTT
TRBJ2-7 TRBV20-1 16 NA CSASTIGVQFHYEQYF TGCAGTGCTAGTACTATCGGGGTACAGTTCCACTACGAGCAGTACTTC
TRBJ1-6 TRBV4-2 18 TRBD1 CASSLEVSGQSYNSPLHF TGTGCCAGCAGCCTAGAGGTATCGGGACAGTCTTATAATTCACCCCTCCACTTT
TRBJ2-5 TRBV24-1 11 NA CATRGGETQYF TGTGCCACCAGGGGCGGGGAGACCCAGTACTTC
TRBJ2-1 TRBV19 18 TRBD2 CASSPGLAGETNYNEQFF TGTGCCAGTAGTCCAGGACTAGCGGGAGAGACTAACTACAATGAGCAGTTCTTC
TRBJ1-3 TRBV11-3 17 TRBD1 CASSLPPGTGVGNTIYF TGTGCCAGCAGCTTGCCCCCGGGGACAGGGGTCGGAAACACCATATATTTT
TRBJ1-2 TRBV2 15 NA CASRGRDTFNYGYTF TGTGCCAGCAGGGGTCGGGACACTTTTAACTATGGCTACACCTTC
TRBJ1-6 TRBV3-1/TRBV3-2 15 NA CASSAGGVENSPLHF TGTGCCAGCAGCGCCGGGGGGGTGGAGAATTCACCCCTCCACTTT
TRBJ2-1 TRBV5-4 15 TRBD2 CASSFTSGRYNEQFF TGTGCCAGCAGCTTCACTAGCGGGCGTTACAATGAGCAGTTCTTC
TRBJ2-5 TRBV13 15 TRBD2 CASSLMTSGEETQYF TGTGCCAGCAGCTTAATGACTAGCGGGGAAGAGACCCAGTACTTC
TRBJ2-7 TRBV10-3 11 NA CAIGGSYEQYF TGTGCCATCGGAGGCTCCTACGAGCAGTACTTC
TRBJ1-6 TRBV30 13 NA CAWSVRLSSPLHF TGTGCCTGGAGTGTACGTCTTAGTTCACCCCTCCACTTT